The 3 T cell receptor beta chains below come from one sample, sequenced in a study of blood T cell repertoires in COVID-19. The data were produced by immunoSEQ multiplex PCR, yet TCRdb's version contains in-frame clones alone and is incomplete. Of 97,000 or so clones in the sample, about four fifths were seen once. Input material: peripheral blood. These receptors were taken from an elderly woman with active or convalescent COVID-19.

This sequence joins TRBV5-6 and TRBJ2-2; 11 nucleotides agree with TRBD1. Germline CDR1 is SGHDT and CDR2 is YYEEEE. Unmatched junction bases numbered 8, after V lost 4 bases and J lost 9 bases. This CDR3 is 15 amino acids long. CDR3 DNA sequence: TGTGCCAGCAGCACCGGGACAGGGGGGTTCAGGGAGCTGTTTTTT. This translates into CASSTGTGGFRELFF.

This rearrangement joins TRBV5-1 to TRBJ1-2, with 8 nucleotides matching TRBD1. J lost 8 bases, V lost 0 bases, and 12 bases had no gene match. Germline V gives CDR1 SGHRS, CDR2 YFSETQ. The CDR3 runs 16 residues. The CDR3 sequence: CASSLAWAGGAEGYTF. The CDR3 DNA follows: TGCGCCAGCAGCTTGGCCTGGGCAGGGGGCGCTGAGGGCTACACCTTC.

The chain joins TRBV5-1 to TRBJ2-2, with TRBD1 identical over 7 bases. The CDR3 runs 16 residues. Germline V gene data show CDR1 as SGHRS and CDR2 as YFSETQ. V shed 3 bases, J shed 0 bases, and the junction held 5 bases outside the gene matches. Here the CDR3 DNA reads TGCGCCAGCAGCTCACAGGGGCCTGCGAACACCGGGGAGCTGTTTTTT. It translates to CASSSQGPANTGELFF.